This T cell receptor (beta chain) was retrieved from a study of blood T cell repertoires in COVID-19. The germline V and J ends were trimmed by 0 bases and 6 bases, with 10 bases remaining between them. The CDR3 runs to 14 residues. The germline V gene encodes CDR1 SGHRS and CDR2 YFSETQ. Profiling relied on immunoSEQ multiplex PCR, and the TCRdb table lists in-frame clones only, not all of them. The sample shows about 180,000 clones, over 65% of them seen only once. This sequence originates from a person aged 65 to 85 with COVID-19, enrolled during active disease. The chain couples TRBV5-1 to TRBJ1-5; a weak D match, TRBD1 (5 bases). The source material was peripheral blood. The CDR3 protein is CASSLERGGQPQHF. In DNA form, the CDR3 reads TGCGCCAGCAGCTTGGAGAGGGGAGGTCAGCCCCAGCATTTT.